These 2 T cell receptor beta chains came from one sample sequenced in a study of cytomegalovirus exposure and HLA in healthy donors. The primer mix had 60 Vbeta and 13 Jbeta primers. Clones were sequenced by immunoSEQ multiplex PCR, and TCRdb holds only the in-frame ones, with some missing. Among about 200,000 clones listed, approximately 80% were seen once. Sequencing was carried out using PBMCs. Source of these receptors: a woman in her twenties or thirties in good health and CMV-seronegative.

The chain combines TRBV28 with TRBJ2-1; 10 positions agree with TRBD2. In germline, CDR1 is MDHEN, CDR2 SYDVKM. V lost 6 bases to trimming and J lost 10 bases; unmatched junction nucleotides: 12. This CDR3 contains 15 residues. CDR3 nucleotides: TGTGCCAGCAGCGTACCCCAGTTGACTAGCGGGGAGCAGTTCTTC. As protein: CASSVPQLTSGEQFF.

This chain uses TRBV29-1 with TRBJ1-1; TRBD1 is a possible D gene (5 bases). The CDR3 runs 10 residues. The germline CDR1 and CDR2 sequences are SQVTM and ANQGSEA. V shed 7 bases and J shed 6 bases, with 9 bases lying between them. In DNA, the CDR3 is TGCAGCGCGGTGGGGCCTGAAGCTTTCTTT. Translating it yields CSAVGPEAFF.